Here is one T cell receptor beta chain with its context. Its matching antigen is unknown. CDR1 and CDR2 (germline): MDHEN, SYDVKM. V gave up 5 bases and J gave up 2 bases; unmatched junction bases: 10. CDR3 length: 16 residues. The data belong to a study of response to subunit inactivated influenza vaccine. Broader study findings: Seasonal influenza vaccination, on each occasion, was suggested by the authors to recruit few new T cells.

TCRdb fed the RT-PCR reads into MiXCR, producing one record per CDR3 protein. The sample shows 500,000 to 600,000 distinct CDR3 sequences, approximately 7.7% of them seen only once. This receptor was obtained from a man between 50 and 69 years old who received an inactivated influenza vaccine. The material was PBMCs from blood, obtained roughly 24 months after vaccination. This chain uses TRBV28 with TRBJ2-3; 7 nucleotides align to TRBD1. CDR3 region: CASSPTQGVVTDTQYF. CDR3 DNA: TGTGCCAGCAGTCCCACTCAGGGGGTTGTCACAGATACGCAGTATTTT.